One sample yielded the 18 T cell receptor beta chains listed below, sequenced in a study of beta chain features in type 1 diabetes. The isolated RNA, all of it, was reverse transcribed, so expressed TCRB transcripts were what got sequenced. Profiled with immunoSEQ multiplex PCR; TCRdb holds only in-frame clones, not every one. The sample gives about 290,000 clones, approximately 8.1% of which show up once; approximately 0.93% is in the top ten. Sequences were obtained from central memory CD4+ T cells from blood. The receptors come from a woman aged 18-30 years in good health.

This clone was detected a few times. The chain couples TRBV7-2 to TRBJ2-7; D uncertain. The CDR3 consists of 13 residues. Germline CDR1 SGHTA, CDR2 FQGNSA. V shed 3 bases and J shed 4 bases, with 10 bases lying between them. CDR3 sequence (DNA): TGTGCCAGCAGCTTCCGGTCGGGTTACGAGCAGTACGTC. Translating gives CASSFRSGYEQYV.

This clone came up a few times. The rearrangement uses TRBV11-3 and TRBJ2-1; D possibly corresponds to TRBD2 (5 bases). The CDR3 length is 15 residues. Germline lookup yields CDR1 SGHNT and CDR2 YENEEA. V was trimmed by 0 bases and J by 6 bases, leaving 12 bases between them. The DNA of the CDR3 is TGTGCCAGCAGCTTAGAGAGTCGGGGAAGCAATGAGCAGTTCTTC. Its translation is CASSLESRGSNEQFF.

For this clone: Other nucleotide sequences from this sample produce the same CDR3. The V call is TRBV28, the J call TRBJ2-7; D remains unclear. This CDR3 is 11 amino acids long. Per germline, CDR1 MDHEN and CDR2 SYDVKM. V was pared by 5 bases and J by 3 bases, with 5 bases between. The DNA for the CDR3 is TGTGCCAGCAGTACCTACTACGAGCAGTACGTC. This encodes CASSTYYEQYV.

This chain connects TRBV5-6 to TRBJ2-5, with D possibly being TRBD2 (5 bases). V gave up 3 bases and J gave up 3 bases, with 12 bases separating them. Germline-derived CDR1 and CDR2 are SGHDT and YYEEEE. The CDR3 runs to 14 residues. This chain's CDR3 is CASSWRTLKETQYF. CDR3 DNA sequence: TGTGCCAGCAGCTGGAGGACTCTGAAAGAGACCCAGTACTTC. Combining the CDR3 with reference TRBV5-6 and TRBJ2-5 gives the whole variable domain DAGVTQSPTHLIKTRGQQVTLRCSPKSGHDTVSWYQQALGQGPQFIFQYYEEEERQRGNFPDRFSGHQFPNYSSELNVNALLLGDSALYLCASSWRTLKETQYFGPGTRLLVL.

The chain uses TRBV6-5 and TRBJ2-7; perhaps TRBD2 as D (5 bases). This CDR3 has 14 residues. With 5 bases removed from V and 3 bases from J, the gap between germline ends came to 14 bases. The germline gives CDR1 MNHEY, CDR2 SVGAGI. The chain's CDR3 is CASSRGSGNYEQYV. DNA for the CDR3: TGTGCCAGCAGTAGAGGGTCGGGCAACTACGAGCAGTACGTC.

This clone was found a few times. This chain links TRBV7-2 with TRBJ2-7; D may correspond to TRBD1 or TRBD2 (5 bases each). Germline V lookup: CDR1 SGHTA, CDR2 FQGNSA. The germline V and J ends were trimmed by 4 bases and 2 bases, with 12 bases remaining between them. The CDR3 is 14 residues long. The CDR3 reads CASSSTGPAYEQYF. Here the CDR3 DNA reads TGTGCCAGCAGCTCCACGGGACCCGCCTACGAGCAGTACTTC.

This chain joins TRBV19 and TRBJ2-1, with 11 bases that match TRBD1. V gave up 7 bases and J gave up 9 bases; unmatched junction bases: 5. The CDR3 is 13 residues long. Germline V gives CDR1 LNHDA, CDR2 SQIVND (reference sequence). CDR3 protein: CASTRDRGIEQFF. The CDR3 DNA reads as TGTGCCAGTACCAGGGACAGGGGGATTGAGCAGTTCTTC.

This clone was seen a few times. V gene TRBV25-1 combines with J gene TRBJ2-2; 10 positions agree with TRBD2. V was pared by 3 bases and J by 3 bases, with 1 base of the junction left unmatched. The germline V gene encodes CDR1 MGHDK and CDR2 SYGVNS. The CDR3 extends over 15 amino acids. This chain's CDR3 is CASSDSGRYTGELFF. DNA for the CDR3: TGTGCCAGCAGTGATAGCGGGAGGTACACCGGGGAGCTGTTTTTT.

V is TRBV29-1 and J is TRBJ2-2, with TRBD1 identical over 9 bases. CDR3 size: 15 residues. CDR1 is SQVTM and CDR2 is ANQGSEA in the germline V gene. J was trimmed by 1 base and V by 6 bases; bases with no gene match: 6. CDR3: CSVIQGALNTGELFF. In nucleotides, the CDR3 is TGCAGCGTCATACAGGGGGCATTGAACACCGGGGAGCTGTTTTTT.

The DNA of the CDR3 is TGTGCCATCAGACCTACTGCAGGCACAGATACGCAGTATTTT. This translates into CAIRPTAGTDTQYF. The J gene is TRBJ2-3, the V gene TRBV10-3; D unresolved. Germline loops: CDR1 ENHRY, CDR2 SYGVKD. V was pared by 6 bases and J by 1 base, with 11 bases between. CDR3 length: 14 residues.

The CDR3 loop reads CASSLGGLDTQYF. The DNA of the CDR3 is TGTGCCAGCAGCTTGGGCGGGCTAGATACGCAGTATTTT. This chain uses TRBV5-6 with TRBJ2-3; TRBD2 might be the D (5 bases). V was cut by 0 bases and J by 5 bases, with 7 bases left in between. Germline lookup yields CDR1 SGHDT and CDR2 YYEEEE. The CDR3 is made up of 13 amino acids.

A few counts support this clone. This chain joins TRBV29-1 and TRBJ1-2, with D possibly being TRBD1 (5 bases). Germline CDR1 and CDR2: SQVTM and ANQGSEA. Trimming removed 5 bases from V and 5 bases from J, with 18 bases in between. This CDR3 is 14 amino acids long. Here the CDR3 DNA reads TGCAGCGTTCAATCTACCGGGACGGCGTATGGCTACACCTTC. Translation: CSVQSTGTAYGYTF.

CDR3 sequence reads: CASSEAFEPGEQYV. CDR3 bases: TGTGCCAGCAGTGAAGCCTTTGAGCCGGGCGAGCAGTACGTC. This chain uses TRBV6-1 with TRBJ2-7; no firm D call. Germline V gene lookup returns CDR1 MNHNS and CDR2 SASEGT. CDR3 size: 14 residues. V was clipped by 0 bases and J by 6 bases, with 12 bases between them.

This clone was observed many times. This chain links TRBV7-2 with TRBJ1-1; D not resolved. This CDR3 contains 14 residues. CDR1 is SGHTA, CDR2 FQGNSA, per germline. Deletions cut 1 base from V and 1 base from J, with 7 bases between. CDR3 in DNA: TGTGCCAGCAGCTTAGATTACAGGAACACTGAAGCTTTCTTT. Translation: CASSLDYRNTEAFF.

This clone was seen only a few times. The V gene is TRBV28, the J gene TRBJ2-3, with D perhaps being TRBD1 or TRBD2 (6 bases each). Germline CDR1 and CDR2: MDHEN and SYDVKM. V was pared by 4 bases and J by 4 bases, with 15 bases between. The CDR3 totals 15 residues. The chain's CDR3 is CASSSRGGQADTQYF. The CDR3 DNA reads as TGTGCCAGCAGTTCCCGTGGGGGGCAAGCAGATACGCAGTATTTT. Variable domain in full (rest from reference TRBV28 and TRBJ2-3): DVKVTQSSRYLVKRTGEKVFLECVQDMDHENMFWYRQDPGLGLRLIYFSYDVKMKEKGDIPEGYSVSREKKERFSLILESASTNQTSMYLCASSSRGGQADTQYFGPGTRLTVL.

This clone was seen a few times. The chain couples TRBV5-6 to TRBJ1-2; D remains unclear. CDR1 is SGHDT, CDR2 YYEEEE, per germline. The CDR3 extends over 13 amino acids. V was trimmed by 0 bases and J by 9 bases, leaving 12 bases between them. CDR3 amino acids: CASSLGEVGSYTF. CDR3 bases: TGTGCCAGCAGCTTGGGAGAAGTTGGGAGCTACACCTTC.

The chain combines TRBV11-1 with TRBJ2-3, with unresolved D. Germline values: CDR1 SGHAT, CDR2 FQDESV (reference sequence). Trimming removed 3 bases from V and 0 bases from J, with 7 bases in between. This CDR3 region has 14 residues. As DNA, the CDR3 is TGTGCCAGCAGCTTTATCCTGAGCACAGATACGCAGTATTTT. It encodes CASSFILSTDTQYF.

This clone turned up a few times. The V gene is TRBV10-3, the J gene TRBJ1-1, with 7 bases lining up with TRBD1. Looked up from germline, CDR1 is ENHRY and CDR2 is SYGVKD. V trimming: 3 bases; J trimming: 5 bases; junction bases outside the gene matches: 3. The CDR3 is 13 amino acids. CDR3 sequence reads: CAISDYRGTEAFF. The DNA for the CDR3 is TGTGCCATCAGTGACTACAGGGGAACTGAAGCTTTCTTT.